The 14 T cell receptor beta chains below were found in one sample sequenced in a study of shared clonotypes between healthy human individuals. Repertoires were generated with immunoSEQ multiplex PCR, while TCRdb's copy carries only in-frame clones and drops some. Altogether fewer than 200,000 clones are present, 65% to 70% being singletons, with the ten largest covering 10%. The sample consisted of memory CD4+ T cells sorted from blood. Subset specified: CD45RA-negative fraction. All receptors derive from a man in his thirties or forties in good health.

This rearrangement joins TRBV27 to TRBJ2-1; TRBD2 aligns across 9 bases. Germline CDR1 MNHEY, CDR2 SMNVEV (reference sequence). V was clipped by 6 bases and J by 1 base; unmatched bases: 13. The CDR3 runs 18 residues. The CDR3 DNA is TGTGCCAGCAGATTTAGCGGGAGAGCGTGGGGGTCCTACAATGAGCAGTTCTTC. Translating gives CASRFSGRAWGSYNEQFF.

The rearrangement joins TRBV5-1 to TRBJ2-7; 10 bases match TRBD2. J was trimmed by 4 bases and V by 0 bases; bases with no gene match: 7. The CDR3 is 16 residues long. Germline CDR1 is SGHRS and CDR2 is YFSETQ. The CDR3 region is CASSLVGSSGSYEQYF. As DNA, the CDR3 is TGCGCCAGCAGCTTGGTAGGGTCTAGCGGGAGTTACGAGCAGTACTTC.

The chain links TRBV29-1 to TRBJ2-3; possible D gene TRBD2, 5 bases. V was shortened by 6 bases and J by 2 bases, with 9 bases between the two germline ends. The CDR3 loop spans 12 amino acids. The germline V gene has CDR1 SQVTM and CDR2 ANQGSEA. The DNA of the CDR3 is TGCAGCGTAAAGACTATCACAGATACGCAGTATTTT. Its translation: CSVKTITDTQYF.

Ten or more counts support this clone. The CDR3 sequence: CASSPGGGIRNQPQHF. The DNA of the CDR3 is TGTGCCAGCAGCCCCGGGGGCGGTATCCGCAATCAGCCCCAGCATTTT. This sequence joins TRBV7-2 and TRBJ1-5; D possibly corresponds to TRBD1 (6 bases). Germline V lookup: CDR1 SGHTA, CDR2 FQGNSA. The CDR3 is 16 amino acids. Trimming cost V 5 bases and J 2 bases, with 16 bases left between them.

The chain employs TRBV5-4 and TRBJ2-7; 11 nucleotides agree with TRBD1. Germline V CDR1 and CDR2: SGHNT, YYREEE (reference sequence). V was pared by 4 bases and J by 6 bases, with 9 bases of the junction left unmatched. This CDR3 has 15 amino acids. The CDR3 region has the DNA TGTGCCAGCAGCAGTTCCGGGACAGGGGGTTTCGAGCAGTACTTC. This codes for CASSSSGTGGFEQYF.

The gene calls are TRBV7-9 and TRBJ1-1; D might be TRBD1 (6 bases). V dropped 2 bases and J dropped 0 bases, with 16 bases sitting between them. CDR3 length: 17 residues. Germline-derived CDR1 and CDR2 are SEHNR and FQNEAQ (reference sequence). The CDR3, as DNA: TGTGCCAGCAGCTTAAGGGCAAAAGGGGGAATGAACACTGAAGCTTTCTTT. Its protein is CASSLRAKGGMNTEAFF.

This rearrangement joins TRBV2 to TRBJ1-1; a weak D match, TRBD1 (6 bases). The germline gives CDR1 SNHLY, CDR2 FYNNEI. Between the trimmed V and J ends, which lost 6 bases and 4 bases, there was a span of 15 bases. This CDR3 has 14 amino acids. CDR3 residues: CASSFQGLFTEAFF. The CDR3 DNA reads as TGTGCCAGCAGCTTTCAGGGGTTGTTCACTGAAGCTTTCTTT.

V gene TRBV5-1 combines with J gene TRBJ2-7; D gene uncertain. The CDR3 covers 13 residues. Germline-derived CDR1 and CDR2 are SGHRS and YFSETQ. V was shortened by 0 bases and J by 6 bases, with 10 bases between the two germline ends. Here the CDR3 DNA reads TGCGCCAGCAGCTTGGTGGTAGCTGGCGAGCAGTACTTC. As protein: CASSLVVAGEQYF. The full variable domain, rest sourced from reference TRBV5-1 and TRBJ2-7, is KAGVTQTPRYLIKTRGQQVTLSCSPISGHRSVSWYQQTPGQGLQFLFEYFSETQRNKGNFPGRFSGRQFSNSRSEMNVSTLELGDSALYLCASSLVVAGEQYFGPGTRLTVT.

The J gene is TRBJ2-1, the V gene TRBV7-2; TRBD2 aligns across 8 bases. Germline V gene lookup returns CDR1 SGHTA and CDR2 FQGNSA. CDR3 length: 14 residues. V lost 5 bases and J lost 9; bases outside the gene matches: 9. The CDR3 nucleotides read TGTGCCAGCAGCCCCGGGGGGGCTTTCACTGAGCAGTTCTTC. Protein: CASSPGGAFTEQFF.

The CDR3 reads CSVPGGSQDTQYF. In nucleotides, the CDR3 is TGCAGCGTCCCAGGGGGCTCCCAAGATACGCAGTATTTT. The chain employs TRBV29-1 and TRBJ2-3; TRBD1 aligns across 8 bases. This CDR3 has 13 amino acids. CDR1 and CDR2 (germline): SQVTM, ANQGSEA. The V and J ends lost 6 bases and 5 bases, in that order; junction bases with no gene match: 7.

Only a few counts were recorded for this clone. The V and J genes are TRBV6-4 and TRBJ2-6; D is uncertain. This CDR3 has 14 amino acids. CDR1 is MRHNA, CDR2 SNTAGT, per germline. Trimming left V 0 bases short and J 4 bases short, with 4 bases between. CDR3 amino acids: CASSDSGGANVLTF. For the CDR3, the DNA is TGTGCCAGCAGTGACTCGGGGGGGGCCAACGTCCTGACTTTC.

This clone was counted a single time. The V call is TRBV25-1, the J call TRBJ2-5; D unclear. The CDR3 spans 12 residues. Trimming removed 4 bases from V and 2 bases from J, with 5 bases in between. The germline CDR1 and CDR2 sequences are MGHDK and SYGVNS. Here the CDR3 DNA reads TGTGCCAGCAGTGGCGATCAAGAGACCCAGTACTTC. Amino acid sequence: CASSGDQETQYF.

V is TRBV4-1 and J is TRBJ2-3; D call uncertain. The CDR3 consists of 11 residues. Germline values: CDR1 MGHRA, CDR2 YSYEKL. Trimming removed 3 bases from V and 12 bases from J, with 10 bases in between. In DNA, the CDR3 is TGCGCCAGCAGCCAGCCCCCCTACCAGTATTTT. This codes for CASSQPPYQYF.

The CDR3 coding sequence is TGTGCCAGCAGTTCCCTCTCAGCGGATACGCAGTATTTT. It codes for CASSSLSADTQYF. V is TRBV6-5 and J is TRBJ2-3; D remains unclear. Trimming shortened V by 4 bases and J by 6 bases, and 11 bases separated the two germline ends. In germline, CDR1 is MNHEY, CDR2 SVGAGI. CDR3 length: 13 amino acids.